Listed below are T cell receptor beta chains from one sample, sequenced in a study of cytomegalovirus exposure and HLA in healthy donors. The method was immunoSEQ multiplex PCR; TCRdb's version includes in-frame clones alone and lacks a portion of them. The table shows about 140,000 clones, with about 80% occurring only once. The sequencing sample was made of PBMCs. The receptors derive from a middle-aged man in good health and CMV-seronegative. The conserved cysteine and the conserved F or W are not part of the CDR3 here. Fields, in order: V gene, D gene, J gene, CDR3 protein. D genes are given only for firm matches.

>TRBV27|TRBD2|TRBJ2-1
ASGGSGGWGNEQF
>TRBV10-2|NA|TRBJ1-1
ASRGANTEAF
>TRBV6-5|TRBD2|TRBJ2-3
ASRTGRGGRDTQY
>TRBV18|TRBD1|TRBJ1-5
ASSPGTGSNQPQH
>TRBV5-6|TRBD2|TRBJ2-5
ASSLVAGGQETQY
>TRBV6-5|NA|TRBJ1-1
ASSYREEMNTEAF
>TRBV7-3|NA|TRBJ2-1
ASSLGGTKDEQF
>TRBV7-3|TRBD1|TRBJ2-2
ASSLNHRTGGAGELF
>TRBV30|NA|TRBJ2-7
AWSWQGNYEQY
>TRBV14|TRBD1|TRBJ2-7
ASSQGQGEEQY
>TRBV9|TRBD1|TRBJ1-2
AGRTGEPYGYT
>TRBV5-1|TRBD2|TRBJ2-7
ASTSEGSGKKNGYEQY
>TRBV10-3|NA|TRBJ2-1
AISTGQYNEQF
>TRBV9|TRBD1|TRBJ1-5
ASSSGTGASNQPQH
>TRBV4-1|NA|TRBJ1-2
ASSQDRPGKGYGYT
>TRBV11-2|TRBD1|TRBJ2-4
ASSIRTGWNIQY
>TRBV7-3|NA|TRBJ1-1
ASSLPGITEAF
>TRBV25-1|NA|TRBJ1-4
ASTEGATNEKLF
>TRBV7-3|TRBD1|TRBJ2-5
ASSPGGAAETQY
>TRBV5-6|TRBD1|TRBJ1-2
ASSLGQVNYGYT
>TRBV11-3|TRBD1|TRBJ2-2
ASSDRQGRAGELF
>TRBV4-3|NA|TRBJ1-2
ASSQREAGGGGYT
>TRBV7-2|NA|TRBJ2-3
ASLGGGEQY
>TRBV6-1|NA|TRBJ2-2
ASSEAVGGATGELF
>TRBV18|NA|TRBJ1-3
ASSLLRLPEAGNTIY
>TRBV6-1|TRBD1|TRBJ2-7
ASSAGTGASEQY
>TRBV6-5|TRBD1|TRBJ1-2
ASSWTGGNGYT
>TRBV7-9|TRBD2|TRBJ2-3
AYRRTSGGGRDTQY
>TRBV6-4|TRBD1|TRBJ1-1
ASSATGGGTEAF